Listed here are 12 T cell receptor beta chains from one sample, sequenced in a study of immune evolution from preneoplasia to lung adenocarcinoma. Produced via immunoSEQ multiplex PCR; TCRdb's table is partial and in-frame only. The sample consists of over 3,000 clones, over 70% of them appearing once. Material: FFPE adjacent normal lung tissue. Receptors were obtained from a person aged 70 to 79 with lung adenocarcinoma.

The chain combines TRBV6-5 with TRBJ2-7; 11 nucleotides align to TRBD2. The CDR3 is 14 residues long. J lost 4 bases, V lost 5 bases, and 4 bases had no gene match. CDR1 and CDR2 (germline): MNHEY, SVGAGI. This CDR3 is CASSTTSGMYEQYF. For the CDR3, the DNA is TGTGCCAGCAGTACGACTAGCGGGATGTACGAGCAGTACTTC.

The chain is built from TRBV5-1 and TRBJ1-2; D gene unclear. Trimming removed 7 bases at V and 6 bases at J, with 13 bases between. CDR3 length equals 12 residues. Germline CDR1 is SGHRS and CDR2 is YFSETQ. CDR3 nucleotides: TGCGCCAGCGGATCGGTCCTCCATGGCTACACCTTC. Protein sequence: CASGSVLHGYTF.

This chain uses TRBV20-1 with TRBJ1-2, with D uncertain. The CDR3 loop spans 11 amino acids. V was shortened by 3 bases and J by 7 bases, with 9 bases between the two germline ends. Germline V CDR1 and CDR2: DFQATT, SNEGSKA (reference sequence). CDR3 sequence: CSASASVGYTF. The CDR3, as DNA: TGCAGTGCTAGCGCCTCTGTTGGCTACACCTTC.

CDR3 region: CAWSAGTFGQPQHF. The CDR3 bases are TGTGCCTGGAGTGCCGGGACATTTGGTCAGCCCCAGCATTTT. The chain is built from TRBV30 and TRBJ1-5; weak D call: TRBD1 (6 bases). CDR1 is GTSNPN, CDR2 SVGIG, per germline (reference sequence). CDR3 length: 14 amino acids. V shed 1 base and J shed 6 bases, with 13 bases lying between them.

The count of this clone is one. J is TRBJ1-2 and V is TRBV4-1; TRBD1 aligns across 8 bases. V gave up 0 bases and J gave up 0 bases; unmatched junction bases: 9. CDR3 length equals 18 residues. CDR1 MGHRA and CDR2 YSYEKL come from the germline V gene. The CDR3 loop reads CASSQDQRTGPSNYGYTF. The CDR3 DNA reads TGCGCCAGCAGCCAAGACCAGAGGACAGGGCCCTCTAACTATGGCTACACCTTC.

The gene calls are TRBV2 and TRBJ1-5, with D possibly matching TRBD1 (6 bases). The ends were cut back, 7 bases at V and 7 bases at J, with 20 bases in the middle. Germline values: CDR1 SNHLY, CDR2 FYNNEI. CDR3 size: 15 residues. The DNA for the CDR3 is TGTGCCAGCACCTCCAACCGGGGGGCGGGGCAGCCCCAGCATTTT. Translating gives CASTSNRGAGQPQHF.

The chain employs TRBV5-1 and TRBJ2-1, with 9 bases that match TRBD2. Germline CDR1 and CDR2: SGHRS and YFSETQ. This CDR3 is built from 14 residues. V shed 4 bases, J shed 8 bases, and the junction held 7 bases outside the gene matches. The CDR3 region is CASSAGLAGYEQFF. Written as DNA, the CDR3 is TGCGCCAGCAGCGCGGGACTAGCAGGCTATGAGCAGTTCTTC.

V usage is TRBV6-5 and J usage is TRBJ1-5; no clear D gene. V dropped 2 bases and J dropped 6 bases, with 14 bases sitting between them. Germline CDR1 is MNHEY and CDR2 is SVGAGI. This CDR3 comprises 15 residues. Here the CDR3 DNA reads TGTGCCAGCAGTTACGTTCGGGATGCGAGTCAGCCCCAGCATTTT. It codes for CASSYVRDASQPQHF.

This chain connects TRBV28 to TRBJ2-5, with D unresolved. The V end lost 6 bases, the J end lost 1 base, and 9 bases lay between the germline ends. This CDR3 is built from 13 residues. The germline CDR1 and CDR2 sequences are MDHEN and SYDVKM. The CDR3 sequence: CASSFASQETQYF. The CDR3 DNA sequence: TGTGCCAGCAGCTTCGCTAGCCAAGAGACCCAGTACTTC. Drawing the rest from reference TRBV28 and TRBJ2-5, the complete variable domain is DVKVTQSSRYLVKRTGEKVFLECVQDMDHENMFWYRQDPGLGLRLIYFSYDVKMKEKGDIPEGYSVSREKKERFSLILESASTNQTSMYLCASSFASQETQYFGPGTRLLVL.

The chain is built from TRBV6-5 and TRBJ1-1, with 7 bases that match TRBD1. This CDR3 contains 15 residues. V lost 5 bases, J lost 3 bases, and 9 bases stayed unmatched. CDR1 and CDR2 from the germline V gene are MNHEY and SVGAGI. This chain's CDR3 is CASSRDYRGHTEAFF. CDR3 DNA: TGTGCCAGCAGTAGGGACTACAGGGGCCACACTGAAGCTTTCTTT.

This clone was detected only once. The chain employs TRBV11-1 and TRBJ2-5; 8 bases agree with TRBD2. With V trimmed by 3 bases and J by 7 bases, 10 bases remained unmatched. The CDR3 covers 15 residues. Germline V gene data show CDR1 as SGHAT and CDR2 as FQDESV (reference sequence). The CDR3 is CASSFSLAVGGTQYF. The CDR3 DNA reads TGTGCCAGCAGCTTCTCACTAGCGGTGGGGGGGACCCAGTACTTC.

The rearrangement uses TRBV18 and TRBJ2-1; TRBD2 aligns across 10 bases. After removal of 3 bases from V and 7 bases from J, the junction contained 3 bases not matched to a gene. Germline loops: CDR1 KGHSH, CDR2 LQKENI. The CDR3 loop spans 14 amino acids. In nucleotides, the CDR3 is TGTGCCAGCTCACCCCAGCGGGAGGGAAATGAGCAGTTCTTC. This gives the protein CASSPQREGNEQFF. Complete variable domain (other parts from reference TRBV18 and TRBJ2-1): NAGVMQNPRHLVRRRGQEARLRCSPMKGHSHVYWYRQLPEEGLKFMVYLQKENIIDESGMPKERFSAEFPKEGPSILRIQQVVRGDSAAYFCASSPQREGNEQFFGPGTRLTVL.